This T cell receptor beta chain was captured in a study of cytomegalovirus exposure and HLA in healthy donors. The CDR3 totals 16 residues. V lost 3 bases to trimming and J lost 3 bases, with 15 bases between them. CDR1 and CDR2 from the germline V gene are LNHDA and SQIVND (reference sequence). General study points: A later analysis reportedly identified an Asian-associated ancestry cluster as carrying fewer N-insertions than the 666-donor mean. Listed as cytomegalovirus-associated were 150 to 200 TCR beta chains.

Notes on this clone: As yet, its antigen is unknown.

Primers for the PCR totalled 60 Vbeta and 13 Jbeta. In the study's own analysis: Some 80 million unique TCR beta chains, 10 million to 14 million shared, were counted in a later analysis. Profiled with immunoSEQ multiplex PCR; TCRdb holds only in-frame clones, not every one. That table is the source of V, J and clone size, and D and trimming were worked out from the DNA. The sample records 110,000 or so clones, over 70% being singletons. This chain uses TRBV19 with TRBJ1-5; a weak D match, TRBD1 (6 bases). The sample was PBMCs. This sequence originates from a woman aged 35 to 49 in good health and CMV-seropositive. CDR3 amino acids: CASSMRGGGDNQPQHF. CDR3 in DNA: TGTGCCAGTAGTATGAGGGGAGGGGGGGACAATCAGCCCCAGCATTTT.